The rows below give T cell receptor beta chains drawn from one sample of a study of early T cells in non-severe SARS-CoV-2 infection. One entry per CDR3 protein results from TCRdb running MiXCR on the 5' RACE reads. The top ten clones hold roughly 3.5% of a sample with more than 45,000 distinct CDR3 sequences, roughly 8.4% of them seen once. The sample comprised whole blood. These receptors were collected from an adult who was a healthcare worker with PCR-confirmed SARS-CoV-2 infection or an uninfected control (not recorded which). The CDR3 runs from the conserved cysteine through the conserved F or W. D genes are given only for firm matches. Rows give clone size only sometimes, using once, few, many, or a class for an expanded clone.

TRBD2,TRBJ2-1,TRBV13,-,TGTGCCAGCAGCGACGAGGGACTAGCGGGGGGTGAGCAGTTCTTC,CASSDEGLAGGEQFF
-,TRBJ2-4,TRBV19,-,TGTGCCAGTAGTATCGGGCGGATTCAGTACTTC,CASSIGRIQYF
-,TRBJ1-1,TRBV20-1,few,TGCAGTGCTACGACAGGAAGCACTGAAGCTTTCTTT,CSATTGSTEAFF
-,TRBJ1-5,TRBV28,few,TGTGCCAGCATCCCTGAGCGGGGTGCAAATCAGCCCCAGCATTTT,CASIPERGANQPQHF
-,TRBJ2-1,TRBV12-3/TRBV12-4,many,TGTGCCAGCAGTAATGGAGGCGATGAGCAGTTCTTC,CASSNGGDEQFF
-,TRBJ2-1,TRBV9,few,TGTGCCAGCAGCGGGGACCGTTCCCTCTACAATGAGCAGTTCTTC,CASSGDRSLYNEQFF
TRBD2,TRBJ2-1,TRBV28,few,TGTGCCAGCAGTTTCCCATCACTAGGGCGGGAGTCCAACAATGAGCAGTTCTTC,CASSFPSLGRESNNEQFF
TRBD1,TRBJ2-1,TRBV20-1,-,TGCAGTGCTAGGAGGGACAGGGGGATCGACAATGAGCAGTTCTTC,CSARRDRGIDNEQFF
-,TRBJ2-7,TRBV27,many,TGTGCCAGCAGTTTAGAGTTGGCGAAAAGCTCCTACGAGCAGTACTTC,CASSLELAKSSYEQYF
TRBD2,TRBJ2-3,TRBV6-6,few,TGTGCCAGCAGTTACGTGGCTAGCGGGACAGATACGCAGTATTTT,CASSYVASGTDTQYF
-,TRBJ1-1,TRBV5-1,few,TGCGCCAGCAGCGGGCAGGAGAACACTGAAGCTTTCTTT,CASSGQENTEAFF
-,TRBJ1-2,TRBV6-6,-,TGTGCCAGCATCTCATGGGACTATGGCTACACCTTC,CASISWDYGYTF
TRBD1,TRBJ2-7,TRBV12-3/TRBV12-4,many,TGTGCCAGCAGTTTTCGGGACAGCTCCTACGAGCAGTACTTC,CASSFRDSSYEQYF
-,TRBJ2-6,TRBV19,-,TGTGCCAGTAGTATAGCGGAAGGCTCTGGGGCCAACGTCCTGACTTTC,CASSIAEGSGANVLTF
-,TRBJ2-4,TRBV15,few,TGTGCCACCAGCAGAGAGAAGGGGTTTGCTACTTTCAAAAACATTCAGTACTTC,CATSREKGFATFKNIQYF
-,TRBJ2-1,TRBV5-1,few,TGCGCCAGCAGCTTCGGGACACCTAACAATGAGCAGTTCTTC,CASSFGTPNNEQFF
-,TRBJ1-1,TRBV6-1,few,TGTGCCAGCACCGTGAACACTGAAGCTTTCTTT,CASTVNTEAFF
-,TRBJ1-5,TRBV18,many,TGTGCCAGCTCACCAAGCAGGGGCAATCAGCCCCAGCATTTT,CASSPSRGNQPQHF
-,TRBJ2-3,TRBV5-1,-,TGCGCCAGCAGCTTGGAAGGGTACACAGATACGCAGTATTTT,CASSLEGYTDTQYF
-,TRBJ1-1,TRBV11-2,-,TGTGCCAGCAGCGGGGTGGAGGGGCTGAACACTGAAGCTTTCTTT,CASSGVEGLNTEAFF
TRBD1,TRBJ2-2,TRBV20-1,-,TGCAGTGCTAGAGATCCCGGACAGGGTGATTTCGGGGAGCTGTTTTTT,CSARDPGQGDFGELFF
-,TRBJ2-1,TRBV7-9,medium-sized,TGTGCCAGCAGCCCCCCCTTGGGGGCCAATGAGCAGTTCTTC,CASSPPLGANEQFF
-,TRBJ2-3,TRBV12-3/TRBV12-4,many,TGTGCCAGCAGTTTTTCAAGAGATACGCAGTATTTT,CASSFSRDTQYF
TRBD1,TRBJ2-1,TRBV10-3,-,TGTGCCATCAGTGACGTACAGGGGAACTACAATGAGCAGTTCTTC,CAISDVQGNYNEQFF
-,TRBJ2-7,TRBV7-9,many,TGTGCCAGCAGTCCGGACGTACCCGGGCAGTACTTC,CASSPDVPGQYF
TRBD2,TRBJ2-1,TRBV11-2,many,TGTGCCAGCAGATTGGCCGGGACTAGCTCGCTCAATGAGCAGTTCTTC,CASRLAGTSSLNEQFF
TRBD1,TRBJ2-3,TRBV5-1,-,TGCGCCAGCAGCTTGCTACCAGGGGGTGAAGATACGCAGTATTTT,CASSLLPGGEDTQYF
-,TRBJ1-2,TRBV28,many,TGTGCCAGCAGTTTCGGGGCAGGAAACTATGGCTACACCTTC,CASSFGAGNYGYTF
-,TRBJ2-4,TRBV28,few,TGTGCCAGCAAGAGACAGGAGGCTCGGGCCAAAAACATTCAGTACTTC,CASKRQEARAKNIQYF
TRBD2,TRBJ2-5,TRBV28,many,TGTGCCAGCAGTGGACTAGCGGGAGAGGTCCAAGAGACCCAGTACTTC,CASSGLAGEVQETQYF
TRBD2,TRBJ2-1,TRBV19,many,TGTGCCAGTAGTACCCCGACCGGGACTAGAGTCTACAATGAGCAGTTCTTC,CASSTPTGTRVYNEQFF
-,TRBJ1-2,TRBV7-2,many,TGTGCCAGCAGCACTCTGGGGGGCAGGGGAGATGGCTACACCTTC,CASSTLGGRGDGYTF
-,TRBJ2-7,TRBV9,few,TGTGCCAGCAGCCCTCAGACAGCAGTCTACGAGCAGTACTTC,CASSPQTAVYEQYF
-,TRBJ1-6,TRBV5-1,few,TGCGCCAGCAGCCGTCTTGGGACGCTCGATAATTCACCCCTCCACTTT,CASSRLGTLDNSPLHF
-,TRBJ2-2,TRBV11-3,-,TGTGCCAGCAGCTTATGGACCGGCACCGGGGAGCTGTTTTTT,CASSLWTGTGELFF
-,TRBJ2-3,TRBV20-1,few,TGCAGTGCTAGAGATACCGGGCAGTACCGCACAGATACGCAGTATTTT,CSARDTGQYRTDTQYF
-,TRBJ1-4,TRBV12-3/TRBV12-4,-,TGTGCCAGCAGTTCGGACGGGAATGAAAAACTGTTTTTT,CASSSDGNEKLFF
TRBD1,TRBJ1-3,TRBV6-6,many,TGTGCCAGCAGTTCGGGACAGGGGGCAGGATCTCGTGGAAACACCATATATTTT,CASSSGQGAGSRGNTIYF
TRBD1,TRBJ1-1,TRBV20-1,many,TGCAGTGCCCAGGGACAGGGGTTCGCTGAAGCTTTCTTT,CSAQGQGFAEAFF
-,TRBJ2-2,TRBV7-9,few,TGTGCCAGCAGCTTAGGGTTCACCGGGGAGCTGTTTTTT,CASSLGFTGELFF
-,TRBJ2-5,TRBV29-1,few,TGCAGCGTTGTAACCCTTGTGGGGGAGACCCAGTACTTC,CSVVTLVGETQYF
-,TRBJ2-3,TRBV19,many,TGTGCCAGTAGTATTGGACAGATAGACACAGATACGCAGTATTTT,CASSIGQIDTDTQYF
-,TRBJ2-3,TRBV2,-,TGTGCCAGCAGGCCGGGCCTTAGCACAGATACGCAGTATTTT,CASRPGLSTDTQYF
TRBD2,TRBJ2-1,TRBV6-5,many,TGTGCCAGCAGCCCGCTAGCGGGAGGTATAAGGGAGCAGTTCTTC,CASSPLAGGIREQFF
TRBD1,TRBJ1-2,TRBV6-6,-,TGTGCCAGCAGTTACCCACAGGGGAACTATGGCCACACCTTC,CASSYPQGNYGHTF
-,TRBJ2-6,TRBV28,many,TGTGCCAGCAGTTTATCACGGCCTGGGGCCAACGTCCTGACTTTC,CASSLSRPGANVLTF
-,TRBJ2-6,TRBV19,many,TGTGCCAGTAGTGTCATGGGCTCTGGGGCCAACGTCCTGACTTTC,CASSVMGSGANVLTF
-,TRBJ2-1,TRBV10-3,medium-sized,TGTGCCATCAGTTCCTCCGGACAGCCTCATGAGCAGTTCTTC,CAISSSGQPHEQFF
TRBD1,TRBJ2-3,TRBV2,-,TGTGCCAGCAGGGACAGGGGGCCTGGGACAGATACGCAGTATTTT,CASRDRGPGTDTQYF
-,TRBJ2-2,TRBV2,many,TGTGCCAGCAGTGTTGGAGGGGATTACACCGGGGAGCTGTTTTTT,CASSVGGDYTGELFF
TRBD2,TRBJ2-1,TRBV7-9,many,TGTGCCAGCAGCTTAGAAGCGGGAGGGCCGTGGAATGAGCAGTTCTTC,CASSLEAGGPWNEQFF
-,TRBJ2-7,TRBV5-1,-,TGCGCCAGCAGCCCGGACCTAGCGGAGCAGTACTTC,CASSPDLAEQYF
TRBD2,TRBJ2-3,TRBV5-1,-,TGCGCCAGCAGCTTGGGGACTAGCGGGTCCCGACTGGGAGATACGCAGTATTTT,CASSLGTSGSRLGDTQYF
TRBD2,TRBJ2-3,TRBV7-9,many,TGTGCCAGCAGCCCTGGGGCGGGAGAGGCAGATACGCAGTATTTT,CASSPGAGEADTQYF
-,TRBJ2-2,TRBV27,few,TGTGCCAGCAGTTTCTCGGACTCCCGGCAGGAGCTGTTTTTT,CASSFSDSRQELFF
TRBD2,TRBJ2-2,TRBV28,-,TGTGCCAGCAGCGCCCCGGGACTAGCGGGTCACACGAACACCGGGGAGCTGTTTTTT,CASSAPGLAGHTNTGELFF
TRBD2,TRBJ2-7,TRBV3-1,-,TGTGCCAGCAGCCTACGGGACTACCCCTCCTACGAGCAGTACTTC,CASSLRDYPSYEQYF